This record looks at one TCR beta chain sequence and its context. This clonotype was observed a handful of times. The specificity of this receptor is unknown. Per-base quality was not reported, and no clone a single base away is much larger than it. CDR1 SGHRS and CDR2 YFSETQ were looked up in the germline V gene. V loses 2 bases of germline sequence and J loses 10 bases, and the interval between the two ends is 12 bases. The CDR3 covers 12 residues, taking in both the cysteine and the phenylalanine. Kept here is only the CDR3 DNA, which spans 36 bases and is read in frame from base 1. This entry belongs to a study of T cells after yellow fever vaccination (dated by TCRdb to the late 2010s). Notes on the research overall: The SMART-Seq v4 Ultra Low Input RNA kit was used to prepare libraries from fractions with low cell numbers. Blood was collected at multiple timepoints before and after primary and secondary immunization, and bulk PBMC replicates and cell subsets were isolated. To track T-cell clones before and after primary and booster YFV17D yellow fever vaccination, bulk TCR alpha and beta repertoires were sequenced longitudinally. Two healthy male donors, one aged 18 to 30 and one aged 30 to 40 years, were included in the cohort. The paper as a whole reports these results and caveats: After the booster, most of the clones that had expanded following primary vaccination were detected again (96% of CD4 and 85% to 90% of CD8), which suggests that memory was broadly maintained. A small fraction of clonotypes showed up in both the CD4 and CD8 compartments, probably as a result of convergent recombination. Because only two donors were included in the study, the extent to which the findings can be generalized is limited. Because abundant contaminating clonotypes from the bulk population could be contained in FACS-sorted repertoires, computational filtering was required. The secondary T-cell response was weaker than the primary response but faster, peaking on day 5 instead of day 15.

The treatment or condition label corresponds to: live attenuated yellow fever vaccine strain. PBMCs were isolated from peripheral blood using a standard Ficoll-Paque protocol. CD4 and CD8 T-cell fractions were isolated with Dynabeads CD4 and CD8 positive selection kits. TriZol was used to extract RNA from bulk PBMCs, CD4 and CD8 fractions, and dextramer-positive and dextramer-negative fractions. Sequencing was performed on an Illumina NovaSeq 6000. TCR cDNA was made using 5'RACE template switching, a step that added a universal primer site and unique molecular identifiers. Priming of cDNA synthesis was performed from both the TCR alpha and TCR beta constant segments. Libraries were amplified in two PCR steps, with sample barcodes and sequencing adapters added in the second step. Sequencing of the libraries was done on either Illumina HiSeq 2500 (2x100 bp) or NovaSeq (2x150 bp). Concerning the study's data processing: MIGEC handled demultiplexing of reads and collapsing into UMI consensus sequences, while MiXCR performed V(D)J alignment. Using edgeR on replicate PBMC samples, clonotypes were called vaccine-responding if FDR was below 0.01 and the log2 fold change was above 5 up to day 15. CD4 or CD8 identity was assigned to each bulk clonotype according to whether the clonotype was present at higher abundance in the sequenced CD4 repertoire or the sequenced CD8 repertoire. TCRdb passed the public sequencing reads through fastp at Q25 and MiXCR, retaining productive beta sequences. Every distinct CDR3 protein forms one entry, paired with its most common genes and DNA. The V and J calls were not made by the authors but by TCRdb's processing. This sample is represented by more than 300,000 distinct CDR3 sequences; about 10% of them were singletons. The ten largest clonotypes hold about 3% of the sample.

The rearrangement combines TRBV5-1 with TRBJ1-2, and the D gene may be TRBD1, 5 bases matching. The input for sequencing was CD4+ T cells sorted from PBMCs, taken 45 days after the yellow fever booster vaccination. The sequence came from a man aged 18 to 30 who received the YFV17D yellow fever vaccine. The CDR3 region has the sequence CASSLGDRAYTF. The DNA reads as follows: TGCGCCAGCAGCTTAGGGGACCGCGCCTACACCTTC.